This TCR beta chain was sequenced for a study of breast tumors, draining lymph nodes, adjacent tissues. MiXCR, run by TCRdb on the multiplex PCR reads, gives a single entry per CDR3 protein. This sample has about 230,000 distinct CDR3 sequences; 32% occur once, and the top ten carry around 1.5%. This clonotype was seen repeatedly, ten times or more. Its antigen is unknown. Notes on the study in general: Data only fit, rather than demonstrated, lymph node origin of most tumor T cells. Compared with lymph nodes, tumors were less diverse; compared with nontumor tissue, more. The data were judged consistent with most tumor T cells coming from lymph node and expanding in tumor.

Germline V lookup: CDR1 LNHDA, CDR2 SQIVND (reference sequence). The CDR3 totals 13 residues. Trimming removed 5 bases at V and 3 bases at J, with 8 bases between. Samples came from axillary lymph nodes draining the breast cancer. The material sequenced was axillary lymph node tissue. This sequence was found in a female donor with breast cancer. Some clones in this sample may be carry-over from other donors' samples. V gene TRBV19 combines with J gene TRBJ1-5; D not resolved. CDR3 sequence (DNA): TGTGCCAGTAGTGGGAGGTTCAATCAGCCCCAGCATTTT. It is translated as CASSGRFNQPQHF.